The sequence of this T cell receptor (beta chain) was determined in a study of T-cell memory formation after mild COVID-19. Findings and caveats of the study: Cross-reactive memory appears to have joined, as suggested by some responding clones showing up in pre-infection memory.

TCRdb used MiXCR to reprocess the 5' RACE reads, holding one entry per CDR3 protein. The sample has over 400,000 distinct CDR3 sequences; around 22% are singletons. The germline gives CDR1 DFQATT, CDR2 SNEGSKA (reference sequence). With V trimmed by 4 bases and J by 4 bases, 6 bases remained unmatched. The CDR3 contains 14 residues. This clonotype was counted between two and nine times. What it recognizes is unknown. The receptor comes from an adult woman who had mild COVID-19 (a few samples of this study predate the infection). Cell type and time point are not known. The gene calls are TRBV20-1 and TRBJ1-5; TRBD1 aligns across 8 bases. The specimen was PBMCs or a T cell subset sorted from them (not recorded which). The CDR3 region has the DNA TGCAGTGCTACAAGGACAGGGTGGAATCAGCCCCAGCATTTT. Protein product: CSATRTGWNQPQHF.